This T cell receptor beta chain emerged from a study of T-cell reconstitution after alpha-beta-depleted transplantation in children. Findings and caveats of the study: Reportedly, roughly two months post-transplant, alpha-beta T cells arose from several hundred expanded graft clones. At day 60, the high TCRbeta diversity found in some patients originated from recipient T cells and thymic progenitors that had survived. Newly made T cells mostly supplied T-cell counts and diversity one year after transplant.

Unique molecular identifiers featured in how the TCRbeta library was prepared. Via MiXCR, TCRdb re-called the PCR reads, giving one row per CDR3 protein. The profile shows 90,000 to 130,000 distinct CDR3 sequences, roughly 6.1% of them singletons. This clonotype was seen more than once but under ten times. What it binds is not known. Germline V gene data show CDR1 as SEHNR and CDR2 as FQNEAQ (reference sequence). V gave up 11 bases and J gave up 4 bases, with 9 bases separating them. CDR3 length: 11 amino acids. The starting material was PBMCs, mostly from graft donor cells, obtained 360 days after TCRalphabeta/CD19-depleted stem cell transplant. The chain joins TRBV7-9 to TRBJ2-1; D is uncertain. This TCR was recovered from a male patient aged 2-9 years who had a stem cell transplant for acute lymphoblastic leukemia, so the T cells may come from the graft donor. For the CDR3, the DNA is TGTGCCCTCGGAGCTTACAATGAGCAGTTCTTC. Protein product: CALGAYNEQFF.